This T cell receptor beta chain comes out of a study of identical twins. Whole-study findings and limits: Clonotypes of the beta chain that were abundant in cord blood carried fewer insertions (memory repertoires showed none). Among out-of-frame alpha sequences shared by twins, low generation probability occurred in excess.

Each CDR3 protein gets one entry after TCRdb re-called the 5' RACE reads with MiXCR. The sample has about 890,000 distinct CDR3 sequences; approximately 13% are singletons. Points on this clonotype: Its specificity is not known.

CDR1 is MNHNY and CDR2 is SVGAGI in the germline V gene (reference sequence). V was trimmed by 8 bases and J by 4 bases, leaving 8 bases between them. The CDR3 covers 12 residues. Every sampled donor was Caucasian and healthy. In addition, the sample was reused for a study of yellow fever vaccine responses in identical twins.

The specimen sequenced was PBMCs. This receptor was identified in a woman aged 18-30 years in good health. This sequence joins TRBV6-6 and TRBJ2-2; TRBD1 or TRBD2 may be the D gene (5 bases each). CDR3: CASQGPTGELFF. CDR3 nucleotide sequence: TGTGCCAGCCAGGGACCCACCGGGGAGCTGTTTTTT.